This T cell receptor (beta chain) was identified in a study of a mutant IDH1 vaccine in newly diagnosed glioma. Looking at the study overall: Patients were started on vaccination 4-6 weeks after radiotherapy alone, or with temozolomide cycles. Antecedent treatment encompassed radiotherapy, temozolomide, or their combination; the majority received both. Whole-study findings and limits: Patients mounted vaccine-induced immune responses in almost 95% of cases.

A single count supports this clone. The antigen remains undetermined. Time point indicated: week 47, end of study. With topical imiquimod, each dose of the vaccine consisted of 300 ug of mutant IDH1 20-mer peptide. Trimming removed 5 bases at V and 7 bases at J, with 9 bases between. Looked up from germline, CDR1 is MNHEY and CDR2 is SMNVEV (reference sequence). The CDR3 has 12 residues. Profiling relied on immunoSEQ multiplex PCR, and the TCRdb table lists in-frame clones only, not all of them. The repertoire holds some 21,000 clones, with 84% as singletons. The sequence was collected from a man aged 40-55 years with glioma. This material consisted of PBMCs, taken from a glioma patient whose treatment included an IDH1 peptide vaccine. This chain connects TRBV27 to TRBJ2-1; D is unresolved. CDR3 in DNA: TGTGCCAGCAGTATTATAGGGAATGAGCAGTTCTTC. This gives the protein CASSIIGNEQFF.